This TCR beta chain is drawn from a study of patients and donors after allogeneic stem cell transplantation. This clonotype was seen more than once but under ten times. TCRdb independently ran MiXCR on the RT-PCR reads; one entry per CDR3 protein. The table lists roughly 230,000 distinct CDR3 sequences, roughly 14% of them singletons. The receptor comes from a human donor who was either an allogeneic HSCT recipient or a stem cell or donor lymphocyte infusion donor (not recorded which). It is not recorded whose cells these are; they may come from a transplant donor. The sample comprised blood, either unsorted or a sorted T cell fraction (not recorded which).

The CDR3 sequence is CASSPDRQSQETQYF. The CDR3 DNA reads TGTGCCAGCTCACCGGACAGACAGTCCCAAGAGACCCAGTACTTC. The chain links TRBV18 to TRBJ2-5; tentatively, D is TRBD1 (6 bases). The ends were cut back, 3 bases at V and 1 base at J, with 12 bases in the middle. CDR3 length: 15 residues. Looked up from germline, CDR1 is KGHSH and CDR2 is LQKENI.